The text below deals with one T cell receptor beta chain. The data derive from a study of blood T cell repertoires in COVID-19. Study context: PBMCs, B-cell-depleted T cells, or T cells provided the cDNA or gDNA that made up the material.

The germline V gene has CDR1 SGHDT and CDR2 YYEEEE. The CDR3 consists of 14 residues. V was pared by 1 base and J by 5 bases, with 4 bases of the junction left unmatched. Only in-frame clones appear in the TCRdb table, and some are missing; sequencing was by immunoSEQ multiplex PCR. The sample holds about 61,000 clones; about 90% are singletons and the top ten take 20% to 25%. This chain joins TRBV5-6 and TRBJ2-3, with 7 bases matching TRBD2. This clonotype originated in a woman between 50 and 59 years old with active or convalescent COVID-19. The specimen sequenced was peripheral blood. The CDR3: CASSLKLAKDTQYF. CDR3 nucleotide sequence: TGTGCCAGCAGCTTGAAACTAGCGAAAGATACGCAGTATTTT. Combining the CDR3 with reference TRBV5-6 and TRBJ2-3 gives the whole variable domain DAGVTQSPTHLIKTRGQQVTLRCSPKSGHDTVSWYQQALGQGPQFIFQYYEEEERQRGNFPDRFSGHQFPNYSSELNVNALLLGDSALYLCASSLKLAKDTQYFGPGTRLTVL.